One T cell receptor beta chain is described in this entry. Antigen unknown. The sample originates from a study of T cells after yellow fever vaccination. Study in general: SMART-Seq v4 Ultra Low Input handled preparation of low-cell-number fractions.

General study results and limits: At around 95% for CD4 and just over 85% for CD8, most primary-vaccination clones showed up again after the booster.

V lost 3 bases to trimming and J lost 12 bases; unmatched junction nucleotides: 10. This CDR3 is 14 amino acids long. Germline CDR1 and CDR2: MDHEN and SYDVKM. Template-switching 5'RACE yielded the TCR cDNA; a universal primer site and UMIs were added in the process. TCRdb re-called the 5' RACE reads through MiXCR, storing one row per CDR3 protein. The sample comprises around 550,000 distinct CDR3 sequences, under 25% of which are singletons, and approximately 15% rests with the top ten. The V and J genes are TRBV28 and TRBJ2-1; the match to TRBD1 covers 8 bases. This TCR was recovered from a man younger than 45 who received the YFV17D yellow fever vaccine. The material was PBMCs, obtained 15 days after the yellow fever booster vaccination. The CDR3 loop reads CASSLGDRGSGQFF. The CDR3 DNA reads TGTGCCAGCAGTTTGGGTGACAGGGGATCGGGGCAGTTCTTC.